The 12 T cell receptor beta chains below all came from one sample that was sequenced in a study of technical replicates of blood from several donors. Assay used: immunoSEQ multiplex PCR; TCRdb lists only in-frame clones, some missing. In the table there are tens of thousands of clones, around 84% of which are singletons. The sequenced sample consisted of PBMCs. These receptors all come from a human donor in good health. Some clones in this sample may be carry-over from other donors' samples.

CDR3 amino acids: CASSSTGTGSYGYTF. DNA for the CDR3: TGTGCCAGCTCATCAACCGGGACAGGGAGCTATGGCTACACCTTC. The chain has TRBV18 and TRBJ1-2, with 9 bases that match TRBD1. Germline assignment: CDR1 KGHSH and CDR2 LQKENI. With V trimmed by 5 bases and J by 4 bases, 8 bases remained unmatched. This CDR3 contains 15 residues. Drawing the rest from reference TRBV18 and TRBJ1-2, the complete variable domain is NAGVMQNPRHLVRRRGQEARLRCSPMKGHSHVYWYRQLPEEGLKFMVYLQKENIIDESGMPKERFSAEFPKEGPSILRIQQVVRGDSAAYFCASSSTGTGSYGYTFGSGTRLTVV.

CDR3: CASSIETGQAFF. In DNA form, the CDR3 reads TGTGCCAGTAGTATAGAGACAGGCCAAGCTTTCTTT. The chain employs TRBV19 and TRBJ1-1, with a possible D match to TRBD1 (6 bases). Germline lookup yields CDR1 LNHDA and CDR2 SQIVND (reference sequence). The CDR3 contains 12 residues. Between the trimmed V and J ends, which lost 0 bases and 9 bases, there was a span of 8 bases.

The CDR3 coding sequence is TGTGCCAGCAGCTTGGTTCCCACTAGCGGGGGCTACGAGCAGTACTTC. Its translation is CASSLVPTSGGYEQYF. The V and J genes are TRBV5-5 and TRBJ2-7; TRBD2 matches at 11 bases. Germline CDR1 and CDR2: SGHKS and YYEKEE (reference sequence). CDR3 length equals 16 residues. V was clipped by 0 bases and J by 3 bases; unmatched bases: 5.

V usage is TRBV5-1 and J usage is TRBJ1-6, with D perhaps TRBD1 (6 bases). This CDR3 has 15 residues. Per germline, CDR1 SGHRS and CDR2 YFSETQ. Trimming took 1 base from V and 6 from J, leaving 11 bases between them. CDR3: CASSLSSRGNSPLHF. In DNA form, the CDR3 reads TGCGCCAGCAGCTTGTCTAGCAGGGGTAATTCACCCCTCCACTTT. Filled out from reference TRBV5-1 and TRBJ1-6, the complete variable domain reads KAGVTQTPRYLIKTRGQQVTLSCSPISGHRSVSWYQQTPGQGLQFLFEYFSETQRNKGNFPGRFSGRQFSNSRSEMNVSTLELGDSALYLCASSLSSRGNSPLHFGNGTRLTVT.

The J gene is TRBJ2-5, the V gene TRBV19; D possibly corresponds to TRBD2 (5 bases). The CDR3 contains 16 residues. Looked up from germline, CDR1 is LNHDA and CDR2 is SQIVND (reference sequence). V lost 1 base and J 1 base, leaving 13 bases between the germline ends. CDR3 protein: CASSIVPGWGQETQYF. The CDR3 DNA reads TGTGCCAGTAGTATAGTTCCGGGGTGGGGCCAAGAGACCCAGTACTTC.

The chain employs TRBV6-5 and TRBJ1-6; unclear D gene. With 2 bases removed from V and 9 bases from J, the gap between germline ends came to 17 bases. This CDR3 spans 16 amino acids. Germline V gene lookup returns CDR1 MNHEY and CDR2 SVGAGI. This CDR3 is CASSYRGREKGSPLHF. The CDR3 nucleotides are TGTGCCAGCAGTTACCGGGGTCGGGAGAAAGGTTCACCCCTCCACTTT.

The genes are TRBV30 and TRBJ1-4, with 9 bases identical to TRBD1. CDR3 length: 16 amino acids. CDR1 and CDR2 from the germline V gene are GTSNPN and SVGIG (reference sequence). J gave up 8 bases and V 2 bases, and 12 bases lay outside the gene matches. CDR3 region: CAWSSYPTGGREKLFF. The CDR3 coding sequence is TGTGCCTGGAGTTCGTACCCAACAGGGGGCAGAGAAAAACTGTTTTTT.

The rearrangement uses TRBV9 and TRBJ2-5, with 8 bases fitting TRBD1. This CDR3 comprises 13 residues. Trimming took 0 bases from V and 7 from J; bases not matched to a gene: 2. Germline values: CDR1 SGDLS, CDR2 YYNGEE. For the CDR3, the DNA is TGTGCCAGCAGCGTAGGGACAGGGAGGACCCAGTACTTC. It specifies CASSVGTGRTQYF.

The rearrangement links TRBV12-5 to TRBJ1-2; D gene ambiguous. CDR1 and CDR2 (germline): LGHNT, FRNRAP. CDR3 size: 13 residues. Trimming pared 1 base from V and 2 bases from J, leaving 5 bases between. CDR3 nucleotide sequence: TGTGCTAGTGGTTTGGCGGGGAACTATGGCTACACCTTC. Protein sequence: CASGLAGNYGYTF.

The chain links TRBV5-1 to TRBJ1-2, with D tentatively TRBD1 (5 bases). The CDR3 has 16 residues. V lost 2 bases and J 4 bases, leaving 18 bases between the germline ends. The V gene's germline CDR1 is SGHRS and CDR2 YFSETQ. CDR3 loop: CASSFQGPPIVYGYTF. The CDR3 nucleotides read TGCGCCAGCAGCTTTCAGGGTCCCCCCATTGTCTATGGCTACACCTTC.

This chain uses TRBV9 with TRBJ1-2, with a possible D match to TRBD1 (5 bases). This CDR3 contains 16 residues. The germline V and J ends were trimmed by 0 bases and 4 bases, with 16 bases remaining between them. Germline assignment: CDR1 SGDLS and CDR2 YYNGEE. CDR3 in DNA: TGTGCCAGCAGCGTAGTAGAAGGGCGGGGGGGCTATGGCTACACCTTC. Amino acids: CASSVVEGRGGYGYTF.

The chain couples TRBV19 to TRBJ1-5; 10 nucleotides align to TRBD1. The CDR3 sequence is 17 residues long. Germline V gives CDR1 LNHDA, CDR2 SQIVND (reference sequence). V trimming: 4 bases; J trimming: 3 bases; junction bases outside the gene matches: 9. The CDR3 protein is CASSRGRDRGDNQPQHF. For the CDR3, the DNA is TGTGCCAGTAGTAGAGGCCGGGACAGGGGAGACAATCAGCCCCAGCATTTT.